One sample yielded the 21 T cell receptor beta chains listed below, sequenced in a study of blood T cell repertoires in COVID-19. Generated by immunoSEQ multiplex PCR, the TCRdb table keeps only in-frame clones and is missing some. The sample consists of fewer than 200,000 clones, roughly 80% of them appearing once. Source material: PBMCs or T cells enriched from blood (not recorded which). The receptors originated from a man over 45 who had recovered from COVID-19.

V usage is TRBV5-1 and J usage is TRBJ1-3; D may be TRBD1 (6 bases). Per the germline V gene, CDR1 is SGHRS and CDR2 is YFSETQ. The CDR3 contains 19 residues. The germline V and J ends were trimmed by 4 bases and 0 bases, with 23 bases remaining between them. This CDR3 is CASSPPRQVTETSGNTIYF. CDR3 sequence (DNA): TGCGCCAGCAGCCCGCCCCGACAGGTGACGGAAACCTCTGGAAACACCATATATTTT.

The V and J genes are TRBV9 and TRBJ1-1; D gene ambiguous. CDR1 is SGDLS, CDR2 YYNGEE, per germline. The V end was cut by 0 bases, the J end by 4 bases, with 13 bases between. This CDR3 is 15 amino acids long. The CDR3 nucleotides read TGTGCCAGCAGCGTAGGAGAGGGTTGGGGCACTGAAGCTTTCTTT. This sequence encodes CASSVGEGWGTEAFF.

Regarding this clone: An end of the junction differs from the germline gene, which may be a read error. The V call is TRBV7-7, the J call TRBJ2-5; 8 bases align to TRBD2. This CDR3 is built from 15 residues. Germline V CDR1 and CDR2: SSHAT, FNYEAQ (reference sequence). CDR3 coding DNA: TGTGCTAGCAGTCAAGGGTACGGGAGGGGGGAGACCCAGTACTTC. This gives the protein CASSQGYGRGETQYF.

V is TRBV9 and J is TRBJ2-5; TRBD2 aligns across 10 bases. Unmatched junction bases numbered 4, after V lost 3 bases and J lost 5 bases. CDR3 length: 14 residues. From germline, CDR1 is SGDLS and CDR2 YYNGEE. The DNA for the CDR3 is TGTGCCAGCAGCGGTAGCGGGGGGCCGGAGACCCAGTACTTC. This encodes CASSGSGGPETQYF. The variable domain in full, with the rest retrieved from reference TRBV9 and TRBJ2-5, is DSGVTQTPKHLITATGQRVTLRCSPRSGDLSVYWYQQSLDQGLQFLIQYYNGEERAKGNILERFSAQQFPDLHSELNLSSLELGDSALYFCASSGSGGPETQYFGPGTRLLVL.

Written as DNA, the CDR3 is TGTGCCAGCAGCGTAGGTGGGGGGGATGAAAAACTGTTTTTT. It codes for CASSVGGGDEKLFF. V gene TRBV9 combines with J gene TRBJ1-4, with D perhaps matching TRBD1 (5 bases). The CDR3 contains 14 residues. Germline V lookup: CDR1 SGDLS, CDR2 YYNGEE. Deletions cut 0 bases from V and 6 bases from J, with 9 bases between.

The chain links TRBV18 to TRBJ1-1; D is perhaps TRBD1 (5 bases). V was pared by 4 bases and J by 0 bases, with 18 bases between. Looked up from germline, CDR1 is KGHSH and CDR2 is LQKENI. The CDR3 covers 17 residues. CDR3 nucleotides: TGTGCCAGCTCACTACTTGGGGGGGACGACTTGAACACTGAAGCTTTCTTT. This translates into CASSLLGGDDLNTEAFF.

The chain is built from TRBV11-2 and TRBJ1-1, with 7 nucleotides matching TRBD1. V was pared by 1 base and J by 6 bases, with 5 bases of the junction left unmatched. Germline V CDR1 and CDR2: SGHAT, FQNNGV. The CDR3 totals 14 residues. DNA of the CDR3: TGTGCCAGCAGCTTAGGACAGGGCACAGCTGAAGCTTTCTTT. Translation: CASSLGQGTAEAFF. Drawing the rest from reference TRBV11-2 and TRBJ1-1, the complete variable domain is EAGVAQSPRYKIIEKRQSVAFWCNPISGHATLYWYQQILGQGPKLLIQFQNNGVVDDSQLPKDRFSAERLKGVDSTLKIQPAKLEDSAVYLCASSLGQGTAEAFFGQGTRLTVV.

The chain carries TRBV5-1 and TRBJ1-1; 10 nucleotides align to TRBD1. V dropped 2 bases and J dropped 0; count of bases not matched to a gene: 13. The CDR3 is 19 amino acids. Per the germline V gene, CDR1 is SGHRS and CDR2 is YFSETQ. In DNA form, the CDR3 reads TGCGCCAGCAGCTTTAGGTCGACAGGGGGCTCAGGAATGAACACTGAAGCTTTCTTT. Protein sequence: CASSFRSTGGSGMNTEAFF.

V usage is TRBV29-1 and J usage is TRBJ1-2; no firm D call. The germline V gene has CDR1 SQVTM and CDR2 ANQGSEA. The length of the CDR3 is 12 residues. V was shortened by 5 bases and J by 4 bases, with 11 bases between the two germline ends. Here the CDR3 reads CSVSDTRYGYTF. As DNA, the CDR3 is TGCAGCGTTTCCGACACCCGCTATGGCTACACCTTC.

The rearrangement uses TRBV7-6 and TRBJ1-4; D uncertain. The CDR3 length is 14 residues. The V and J ends lost 1 base and 8 bases respectively, with 11 bases between them. Germline V lookup: CDR1 SGHVS, CDR2 FNYEAQ. The CDR3 reads CASSLDRTGEKLFF. CDR3 nucleotide sequence: TGTGCCAGCAGCTTAGACCGAACGGGAGAAAAACTGTTTTTT.

This chain links TRBV24-1 with TRBJ2-1; TRBD2 agrees at 9 bases. CDR3 size: 15 residues. Germline V gene data show CDR1 as KGHDR and CDR2 as SFDVKD. V shed 1 base and J 6 bases; nucleotides not matched to a gene: 3. For the CDR3, the DNA is TGTGCCACCAGTGATTTTGGAGCGGGGGGCAATGAGCAGTTCTTC. Its protein is CATSDFGAGGNEQFF.

The gene calls are TRBV18 and TRBJ1-1; possible D gene TRBD1, 5 bases. Germline CDR1 KGHSH, CDR2 LQKENI. The V and J ends lost 6 bases and 11 bases respectively, with 19 bases between them. The CDR3 sequence is 13 residues long. The CDR3 loop is CASSPGSLRDAFF. CDR3 coding DNA: TGTGCCAGCTCCCCCGGATCCCTGCGGGACGCTTTCTTT.

The chain links TRBV2 to TRBJ1-4, with D unresolved. Per the germline V gene, CDR1 is SNHLY and CDR2 is FYNNEI. V was shortened by 7 bases and J by 5 bases, with 17 bases between the two germline ends. The CDR3 is made up of 15 amino acids. The chain's CDR3 is CASNQMPPQNEKLFF. The CDR3 DNA sequence: TGTGCCAGCAATCAGATGCCTCCTCAAAATGAAAAACTGTTTTTT. Drawing the rest from reference TRBV2 and TRBJ1-4, the complete variable domain is EPEVTQTPSHQVTQMGQEVILRCVPISNHLYFYWYRQILGQKVEFLVSFYNNEISEKSEIFDDQFSVERPDGSNFTLKIRSTKLEDSAMYFCASNQMPPQNEKLFFGSGTQLSVL.

The chain joins TRBV12-5 to TRBJ2-3, with TRBD2 matching over 7 bases. The ends lost 7 bases at V and 4 bases at J; junction bases unmatched: 8. Germline V lookup: CDR1 LGHNT, CDR2 FRNRAP. The CDR3 is 14 residues long. CDR3: CASAILASADTQYF. The CDR3 region has the DNA TGTGCTAGTGCCATACTAGCGTCGGCAGATACGCAGTATTTT.

The V gene is TRBV7-2, the J gene TRBJ1-1; 7 nucleotides match TRBD1. With V trimmed by 1 base and J by 2 bases, 4 bases remained unmatched. The CDR3 sequence is 15 residues long. Looked up from germline, CDR1 is SGHTA and CDR2 is FQGNSA. CDR3 sequence (DNA): TGTGCCAGCAGCTTAGTGGGGACAGAAAACACTGAAGCTTTCTTT. Protein: CASSLVGTENTEAFF.

The chain combines TRBV6-2 or TRBV6-3 with TRBJ2-4; 8 bases line up with TRBD2. The CDR3 contains 12 residues. Germline V gene sequence: CDR1 MNHEY, CDR2 SVGEGT. Trimming cost V 5 bases and J 16 bases; bases outside gene matches: 10. The CDR3 sequence is CASSATGGPLYF. The CDR3 coding sequence is TGTGCCAGCAGTGCAACGGGGGGGCCTCTATACTTC.

This chain connects TRBV19 to TRBJ2-1; no firm D call. Germline V gene data show CDR1 as LNHDA and CDR2 as SQIVND (reference sequence). The CDR3 length is 15 residues. Trimming removed 3 bases from V and 4 bases from J, with 13 bases in between. The CDR3: CASSIQSSWYNEQFF. As DNA, the CDR3 is TGTGCCAGTAGTATTCAGTCCTCCTGGTACAATGAGCAGTTCTTC. Using reference TRBV19 and TRBJ2-1 for the parts outside the CDR3, the full variable domain is DGGITQSPKYLFRKEGQNVTLSCEQNLNHDAMYWYRQDPGQGLRLIYYSQIVNDFQKGDIAEGYSVSREKKESFPLTVTSAQKNPTAFYLCASSIQSSWYNEQFFGPGTRLTVL.

V is TRBV9 and J is TRBJ2-1; unclear D gene. The CDR3 has 13 residues. Germline values: CDR1 SGDLS, CDR2 YYNGEE. Trimming left V 2 bases short and J 5 bases short, with 8 bases between. The CDR3 region is CASSVPANNEQFF. In DNA form, the CDR3 reads TGTGCCAGCAGCGTGCCCGCTAACAATGAGCAGTTCTTC.

The J gene is TRBJ1-2, the V gene TRBV4-1; TRBD1 agrees at 8 bases. Germline V lookup: CDR1 MGHRA, CDR2 YSYEKL. The V gene end was trimmed by 3 bases and the J gene end by 3 bases; junction bases not matched to a gene: 6. The CDR3 covers 15 residues. CDR3 protein: CASSHPPTGDYGYTF. The CDR3 nucleotides are TGCGCCAGCAGCCATCCTCCGACAGGGGACTATGGCTACACCTTC.

The V and J genes are TRBV19 and TRBJ2-3; weak D call: TRBD2 (6 bases). V dropped 4 bases and J dropped 1 base, with 9 bases sitting between them. Germline V lookup: CDR1 LNHDA, CDR2 SQIVND (reference sequence). CDR3 length: 14 residues. The CDR3 reads CASSNSGGTDTQYF. CDR3 in DNA: TGTGCCAGTAGTAATTCGGGGGGCACAGATACGCAGTATTTT.

This clone was seen a single time. The chain joins TRBV29-1 to TRBJ1-5; TRBD1 aligns across 10 bases. Germline V gene data show CDR1 as SQVTM and CDR2 as ANQGSEA. The length of the CDR3 is 14 residues. The junction had 6 bases not matched to a gene; V was cut back by 5 bases and J by 5 bases. CDR3 nucleotide sequence: TGCAGCGTTAAGACAGGGGGCTGGGATCAGCCCCAGCATTTT. Translating gives CSVKTGGWDQPQHF.